The present entry profiles one T cell receptor (beta chain) with its context. Its antigen is unidentified. This specimen comes from a study of post-analysis software for immune sequencing data. Findings and limits, study-wide: Five or six TRBV segments, TRBV5-6, TRBV5-1 and TRBV20-1 among them, were found more frequent in patients than controls.

Germline CDR1 reads ENHRY; CDR2 reads SYGVKD. There are 12 residues in the CDR3. Trimming shortened V by 6 bases and J by 3 bases, and 5 bases separated the two germline ends. Unique molecular identifiers had been added to the TCR beta cDNA libraries. Some 500,000 cDNA molecules were recovered from an input of about 0.85 to 11 million T cells. A single record per CDR3 protein comes from TCRdb applying MiXCR to the PCR reads. Seen here are 500,000 to 600,000 distinct CDR3 sequences, about 40% observed once, and the top ten hold over 1.5%. The V call is TRBV10-3, the J call TRBJ1-4, with a weak D call TRBD1 (5 bases). The receptor was isolated from a girl aged 10-17 years with multiple sclerosis. The specimen was blood. CDR3 region: CAIRGANEKLFF. In DNA, the CDR3 is TGTGCCATCAGAGGGGCTAATGAAAAACTGTTTTTT.